Each of the 9 T cell receptor beta chains below was sequenced from the same sample in a study of blood T cell repertoires in COVID-19. Only in-frame clones appear in the TCRdb table, and some are missing; sequencing was by immunoSEQ multiplex PCR. Here the sample spans roughly 200,000 clones, 80% to 90% being singletons. The sample consisted of peripheral blood. The receptor set was obtained from a man in his fifties or sixties with acute or convalescent COVID-19.

This chain joins TRBV29-1 and TRBJ2-6; 10 nucleotides line up with TRBD1. After removal of 3 bases from V and 1 base from J, the junction contained 3 bases not matched to a gene. Germline lookup yields CDR1 SQVTM and CDR2 ANQGSEA. CDR3 length equals 16 residues. CDR3 region: CSVERGQGSGANVLTF. Here the CDR3 DNA reads TGCAGCGTTGAGAGGGGACAGGGGTCTGGGGCCAACGTCCTGACTTTC.

This chain uses TRBV6-2 or TRBV6-3 with TRBJ1-5, with 8 bases identical to TRBD1. This CDR3 is 15 amino acids long. Trimming took 1 base from V and 7 from J; bases not matched to a gene: 6. The germline V gene has CDR1 MNHEY and CDR2 SVGEGT. The CDR3 DNA is TGTGCCAGCAGTTACTACACAGGGGGAGGCCAGCCCCAGCATTTT. Protein sequence: CASSYYTGGGQPQHF.

The chain employs TRBV5-1 and TRBJ2-7; possibly TRBD1 for D (6 bases). Trimming took 0 bases from V and 6 from J, leaving 10 bases between them. The length of the CDR3 is 13 residues. Germline V gene lookup returns CDR1 SGHRS and CDR2 YFSETQ. DNA of the CDR3: TGCGCCAGCAGCTTGGACAGGGTTGGCGAGCAGTACTTC. This codes for CASSLDRVGEQYF.

The rearrangement uses TRBV27 and TRBJ2-1; maybe TRBD2 (6 bases). The V end was cut by 2 bases, the J end by 13 bases, with 15 bases between. CDR1 and CDR2 from the germline V gene are MNHEY and SMNVEV (reference sequence). The CDR3 loop spans 13 amino acids. The CDR3 nucleotides are TGTGCCAGCAGTTTAGAAGCTAGGACTACTCAGTTCTTC. Amino acid sequence: CASSLEARTTQFF.

This chain uses TRBV10-3 with TRBJ2-5; 10 bases line up with TRBD2. The CDR3 runs to 14 residues. The germline V gene has CDR1 ENHRY and CDR2 SYGVKD. The V gene end was trimmed by 6 bases and the J gene end by 7 bases; junction bases not matched to a gene: 8. Here the CDR3 DNA reads TGTGCCATCAGGTCTAGCGGGGGCCCGAGGACCCAGTACTTC. Translating gives CAIRSSGGPRTQYF.

The chain links TRBV16 to TRBJ1-6, with D hard to call. Per germline, CDR1 KGHSY and CDR2 FQNENV. CDR3 length equals 13 residues. With 7 bases removed from V and 10 bases from J, the gap between germline ends came to 14 bases. In nucleotides, the CDR3 is TGTGCCAGCAACAACGGAGGTGGGTCACCCCTCCACTTT. This sequence encodes CASNNGGGSPLHF.

This chain connects TRBV19 to TRBJ2-7; 10 positions match TRBD1. Looked up from germline, CDR1 is LNHDA and CDR2 is SQIVND (reference sequence). V dropped 5 bases and J dropped 2; count of bases not matched to a gene: 9. There are 16 residues in the CDR3. CDR3 residues: CASSAPGQGLPYEQYF. CDR3 DNA: TGTGCCAGTAGTGCCCCGGGACAGGGGTTACCCTACGAGCAGTACTTC.

This chain links TRBV19 with TRBJ2-1, with unresolved D. This CDR3 region has 15 residues. Germline-derived CDR1 and CDR2 are LNHDA and SQIVND (reference sequence). With 6 bases removed from V and 0 bases from J, the gap between germline ends came to 12 bases. The CDR3 protein is CASRMGPSSYNEQFF. CDR3 DNA sequence: TGTGCCAGTAGGATGGGCCCGAGCTCCTACAATGAGCAGTTCTTC.

The rearrangement joins TRBV7-2 to TRBJ1-5, with a possible D match to TRBD1 (5 bases). Looked up from germline, CDR1 is SGHTA and CDR2 is FQGNSA. V was shortened by 3 bases and J by 1 base, with 10 bases between the two germline ends. The CDR3 runs 15 residues. The CDR3 region is CASSLWQGSNQPQHF. The DNA for the CDR3 is TGTGCCAGCAGCTTGTGGCAGGGAAGCAATCAGCCCCAGCATTTT.